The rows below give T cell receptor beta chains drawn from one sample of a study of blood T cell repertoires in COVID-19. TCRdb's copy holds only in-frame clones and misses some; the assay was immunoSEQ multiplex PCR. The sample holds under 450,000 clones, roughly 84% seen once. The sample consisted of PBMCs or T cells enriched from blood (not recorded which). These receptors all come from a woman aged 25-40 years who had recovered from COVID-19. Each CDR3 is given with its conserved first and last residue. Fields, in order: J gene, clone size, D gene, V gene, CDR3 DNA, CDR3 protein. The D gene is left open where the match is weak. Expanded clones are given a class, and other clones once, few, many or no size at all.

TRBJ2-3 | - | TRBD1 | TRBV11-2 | TGTGCCAGCAACATCCTGGGACAGGGGGTCTCGGATACGCAGTATTTT | CASNILGQGVSDTQYF
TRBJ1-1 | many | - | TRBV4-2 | TGTGCCAGCAGCCAAGATGAGGTTACTGAAGCTTTCTTT | CASSQDEVTEAFF
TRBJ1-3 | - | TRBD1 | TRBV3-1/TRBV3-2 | TGTGCCAGCAGCCGCCAGACAGGGACCTCTGGAAACACCATATATTTT | CASSRQTGTSGNTIYF
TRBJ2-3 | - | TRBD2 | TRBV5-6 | TGTGCCAGCAGCTTGAGTCTGGCGGGAGGACGCACAGATACGCAGTATTTT | CASSLSLAGGRTDTQYF
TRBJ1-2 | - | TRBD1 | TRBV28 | TGTGCCAGCAGGCCAGGGACAGCTTATGGCTACACCTTC | CASRPGTAYGYTF
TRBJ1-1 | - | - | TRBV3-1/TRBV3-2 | TGTGCCAGCAGCCAAGCGACGTACGCAGGGGCTTTCTTT | CASSQATYAGAFF
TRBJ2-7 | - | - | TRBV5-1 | TGCGCCAGCAGCTTGGGGGGAGGTACCACCTCCTACGAGCAGTACTTC | CASSLGGGTTSYEQYF
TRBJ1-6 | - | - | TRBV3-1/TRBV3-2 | TGTGCCAGCAGCCAAGATTGGGGGCAGGGGATAGGGTCACCCCTCCACTTT | CASSQDWGQGIGSPLHF
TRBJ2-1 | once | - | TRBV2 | TGTGCCAGCAGGGAATCCGGGATCAGCGGCGGTGAGCAGTTCTTC | CASRESGISGGEQFF
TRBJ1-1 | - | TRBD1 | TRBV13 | TGTGCCAGCACCGCGGACAGGGGCACTGAAGCTTTCTTT | CASTADRGTEAFF
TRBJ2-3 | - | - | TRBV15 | TGTGCCACCAGCCTCCTTTGGTCGGTATATACTAGCACAGATACGCAGTATTTT | CATSLLWSVYTSTDTQYF
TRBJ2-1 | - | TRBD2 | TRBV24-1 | TGTGCCACCAGTGATTTTGCGGGAGCCTACAATGAGCAGTTCTTC | CATSDFAGAYNEQFF
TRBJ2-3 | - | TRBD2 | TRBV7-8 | TGTGCCAGCAGCTTACTAGCGGGGGCCGGCACAGATACGCAGTATTTT | CASSLLAGAGTDTQYF
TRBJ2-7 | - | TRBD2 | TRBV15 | TGTGCCACCAGCAGAGGACTAGCGGCCTACGAGCAGTACTTC | CATSRGLAAYEQYF
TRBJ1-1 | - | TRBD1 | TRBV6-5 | TGTGCCAGCAAGCCCGGGACAGGGGTGAACACTGAAGCTTTCTTT | CASKPGTGVNTEAFF
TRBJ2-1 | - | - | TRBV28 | TGTGCCAGCAGTTTAGGTGGCTGGTTGTACAATGAGCAGTTCTTC | CASSLGGWLYNEQFF
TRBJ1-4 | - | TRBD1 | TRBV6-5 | TGTGCCAGCCGCGAGACAGGGGGCTCAGGAGAAAAACTGTTTTTT | CASRETGGSGEKLFF
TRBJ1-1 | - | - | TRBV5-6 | TGTGCCAGCAGCTTTGGCAGGTCGAACACTGAAGCTTTCTTT | CASSFGRSNTEAFF
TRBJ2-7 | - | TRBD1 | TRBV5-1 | TGCGCCAGCAGCTTCACAGGGGGCCCTAACTACGAGCAGTACTTC | CASSFTGGPNYEQYF
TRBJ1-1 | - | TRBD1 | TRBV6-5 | TGTGCCAGCAGGGCCGGGACAGGGTTTCTCACTGAAGCTTTCTTT | CASRAGTGFLTEAFF
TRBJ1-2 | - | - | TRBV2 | TGTGCCAGCAGGTCGGGGGTCTATGGCTACACCTTC | CASRSGVYGYTF
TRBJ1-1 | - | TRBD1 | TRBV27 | TGTGCCAGCAATCGGACAGGGGACGAGAACACTGAAGCTTTCTTT | CASNRTGDENTEAFF
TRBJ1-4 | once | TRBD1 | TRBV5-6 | TGTGCCAGCAGCCCTGGGGCAGGGGGATTTGGAGCTAATGAAAAACTGTTTTTT | CASSPGAGGFGANEKLFF
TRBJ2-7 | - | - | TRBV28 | TGTGCCAGCAGCTCTAGCTACGAGCAGTACTTC | CASSSSYEQYF
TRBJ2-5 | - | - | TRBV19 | TGTGCCAGTATAGGGGGGGCTCAAGAGACCCAGTACTTC | CASIGGAQETQYF
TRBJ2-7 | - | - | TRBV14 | TGTGCCAGCAGCCAAGGTACTTACGAGCAGTACTTC | CASSQGTYEQYF
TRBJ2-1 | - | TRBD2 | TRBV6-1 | TGTGCCAGCAGAGAAGATGGACTAGCGGGGGGGCTTCGGGATGAGCAGTTCTTC | CASREDGLAGGLRDEQFF
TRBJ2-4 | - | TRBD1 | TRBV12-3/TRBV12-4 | TGTGCCAGCAGGGACAGGGGAGACATTCAGTACTTC | CASRDRGDIQYF
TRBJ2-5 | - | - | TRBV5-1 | TGCGCCAGCAGCTTGGGCGTCGGAGAGACCCAGTACTTC | CASSLGVGETQYF
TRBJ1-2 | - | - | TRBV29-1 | TGCAGCGGGTCACACAGCGGTCGGGATGGCTACACCTTC | CSGSHSGRDGYTF
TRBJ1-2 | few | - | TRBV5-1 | TGCGCCAGCAGCTTGGGCCCGGGGGTGTCTAACTATGGCTACACCTTC | CASSLGPGVSNYGYTF
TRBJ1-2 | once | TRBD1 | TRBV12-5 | TGTGCTAGTGGTTTGATCCGAAACAGGGGGTTATTAGCCCTCTATGGCTACACCTTC | CASGLIRNRGLLALYGYTF
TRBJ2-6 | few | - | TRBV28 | TGTGCCAGCAGTTTAGAGGAAGCTGGGGCCAACGTCCTGACTTTC | CASSLEEAGANVLTF
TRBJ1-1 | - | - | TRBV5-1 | TGCGCCAGCAGCCTCGGACAGACCAACACTGAAGCTTTCTTT | CASSLGQTNTEAFF
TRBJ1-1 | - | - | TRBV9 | TGTGCCAGCAGCCCCTGGAAAGACTCTGAAGCTTTCTTT | CASSPWKDSEAFF